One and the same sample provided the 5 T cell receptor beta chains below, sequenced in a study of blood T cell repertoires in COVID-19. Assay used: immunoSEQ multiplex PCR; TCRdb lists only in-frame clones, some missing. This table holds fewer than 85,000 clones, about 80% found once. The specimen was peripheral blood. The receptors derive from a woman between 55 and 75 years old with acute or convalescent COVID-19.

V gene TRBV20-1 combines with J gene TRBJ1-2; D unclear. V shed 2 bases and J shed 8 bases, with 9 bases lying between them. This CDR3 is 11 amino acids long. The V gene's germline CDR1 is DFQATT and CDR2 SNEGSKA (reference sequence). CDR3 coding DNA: TGCAGTGCTAGACGGGTTATGGGCTACACCTTC. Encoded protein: CSARRVMGYTF.

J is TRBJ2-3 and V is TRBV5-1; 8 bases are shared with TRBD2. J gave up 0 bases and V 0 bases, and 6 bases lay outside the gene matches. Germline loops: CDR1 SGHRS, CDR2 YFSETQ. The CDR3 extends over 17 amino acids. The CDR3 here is CASSLGVAGISTDTQYF. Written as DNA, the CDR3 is TGCGCCAGCAGCTTGGGGGTAGCGGGGATTAGCACAGATACGCAGTATTTT.

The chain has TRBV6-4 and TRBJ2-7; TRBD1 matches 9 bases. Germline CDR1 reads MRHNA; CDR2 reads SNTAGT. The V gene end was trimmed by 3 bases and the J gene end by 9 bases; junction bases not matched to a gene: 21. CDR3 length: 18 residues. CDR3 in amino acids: CASSEGVGDRTGASWQYF. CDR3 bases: TGTGCCAGCAGTGAGGGGGTGGGTGATCGGACAGGGGCGAGTTGGCAGTACTTC.

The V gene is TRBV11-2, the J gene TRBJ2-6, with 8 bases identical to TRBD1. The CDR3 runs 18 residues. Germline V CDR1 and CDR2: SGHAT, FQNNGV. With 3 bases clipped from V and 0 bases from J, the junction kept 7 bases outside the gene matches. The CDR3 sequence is CASSLRDRRLSGANVLTF. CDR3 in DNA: TGTGCCAGCAGCTTGCGGGACAGGAGGCTCTCTGGGGCCAACGTCCTGACTTTC.

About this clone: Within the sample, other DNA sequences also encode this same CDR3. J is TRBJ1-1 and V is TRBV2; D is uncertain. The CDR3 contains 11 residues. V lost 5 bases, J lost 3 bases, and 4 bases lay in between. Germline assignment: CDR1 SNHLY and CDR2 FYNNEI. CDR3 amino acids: CASSLYTEAFF. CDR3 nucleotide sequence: TGTGCCAGCAGTCTATACACTGAAGCTTTCTTT.